This TCR beta chain was sequenced for a study of regulatory T cells in long-lasting Graves disease (dated by TCRdb to 2020 to 2023). Concerning the study at large: Newly diagnosed Graves' disease patients had taken antithyroid drugs for less than 3 months. Peripheral blood TCR sequencing and RNA sequencing compared persistent Graves' disease patients with newly diagnosed Graves' disease patients. The study took place in China and was registered as a clinical trial. TCR sequencing covered approximately 13 persistent and 20 or so newly diagnosed Graves' disease patients, 33 samples in total. Paper-wide results and their limitations: TRBV28, TRBJ1-2 and TRBJ2-5 were preferentially used in persistent disease, while TRBV20-1 and TRBJ2-1 were favored in newly diagnosed disease. The authors acknowledged the small sample size as a limitation that may reduce accuracy. Patients with persistent disease shared more public clonotypes (around 2,500) than newly diagnosed patients did (approximately 990). The study examined only peripheral blood because the primary lesion, thyroid tissue, could not be accessed. Sequencing and analysis were restricted to the TCR beta chain. Compared with newly diagnosed patients, patients with persistent Graves' disease had lower TCR Shannon entropy and fewer highly expanded clones, which suggests clonal expansion.

The CDR3 covers 11 residues, taking in both the cysteine and the phenylalanine. Of the read, only the CDR3 DNA is kept; its 33 bases are in frame from base 1. V was cut back by 0 bases and J by 7 bases, leaving a gap of 6 bases between them. Reading the germline V gene gives CDR1 SQVTM and CDR2 ANQGSEA. Comment on this clonotype: Its binding antigen is unknown. Base quality data are lacking; no much larger clone is found one base away.

This specimen's time point label, per the study, means: newly diagnosed GD, antithyroid drugs for less than 3 months. For both TCR sequencing and RNA sequencing, RNA was extracted from PBMCs using TRIzol. Graves' disease was diagnosed according to American Thyroid Association guidelines. Patients were recruited from an endocrinology department in Xi'an, China. Each patient gave 8.5 to 9.5 milliliters of peripheral blood, collected in an EDTA anticoagulant tube. Ficoll Paque Plus density gradient separation was used to isolate PBMCs, and no further T cell sorting was done. An Agilent 2100 Bioanalyzer and agarose gel were used to check RNA quality, and a NanoDrop 2000 was used to measure RNA concentration. Library generation was performed with multiplex PCR. The run used an Illumina HiSeq 4000. TCR beta libraries were built with iRepertoire HTBI primers and Arm-PCR amplification of CDR3 regions. Gel purification was performed on PCR products prior to sequencing. The authors' analysis ran thus. A total of roughly 58 TRBV and under 15 TRBJ segments were identified across samples and were used for gene usage analysis of CDR3 amino acid clonotypes. COPE and FqMerger were used to merge the filtered high-quality paired reads into contigs. BLAST was used to align contigs to IMGT TRBV, TRBD and TRBJ reference genes, and CDR3 was defined according to IMGT. Clonotypes above 0.1% frequency were classified as highly expanded clones. Repertoire diversity was measured by Shannon entropy, and V-J evenness by the Gini coefficient. A clonotype found in more than one individual was treated as public. TCRdb itself trimmed the public reads at Q25 with fastp, ran MiXCR and retained productive beta chains. Duplicate CDR3 protein sequences are folded into a single record with the most common DNA and genes. TCRdb, rather than the study authors, made the V and J calls. The sample profile shows under 400,000 distinct CDR3 sequences; roughly 17% of them were found once. Of the sample, roughly 27% is held by the ten largest clones.

In addition, the sample was reused for a study of T cells in Graves' hyperthyroidism and ophthalmopathy. According to the second study: A patient counted as having stable Graves' hyperthyroidism if no progression to ophthalmopathy occurred over 18 months of follow-up. Hyperthyroidism patients were aged 18 to 65 years and newly diagnosed, with disease duration of less than 2 months. Exclusion was applied to patients with uncontrolled infections, other autoimmune diseases, pregnancy or lactation. Diagnoses were based on clinical symptoms, serum thyroxine and TRAb, thyroid ultrasound and orbital computed tomography. For the first round of RT-PCR on the TCR CDR3, the HTBI primer set was used together with the Qiagen OneStep RT-PCR kit. Most expanded thyroid clonotypes (frequency above 0.001) were also found in blood, which suggests that blood repertoires may mirror thyroid immune responses. In cross-validation, a model built on a 13 V-J signature told ophthalmopathy apart from stable hyperthyroidism with 85% to 90% sensitivity and about 81% specificity, and in testing the same model reached 80%/75%. During validation, the model predicted progression to ophthalmopathy a median of about 5.9 months ahead of onset, with around 71% sensitivity and 72.22% specificity. To identify TCR V-J signatures that set the groups apart, the researchers used a discovery cohort of 90 to 100 patients, made up of 40 to 45 with Graves' ophthalmopathy and about 60 with stable Graves' hyperthyroidism. An independent validation cohort of around 20 hyperthyroidism patients and about 15 patients who later progressed to ophthalmopathy tested prospective prediction of ophthalmopathy. For training and testing, the 80 to 100 patients in the discovery cohort were randomly divided in a 7:3 ratio. The study also compared thyroid tissue and blood T-cell repertoires from 5 to 7 Graves' hyperthyroidism patients. After sampling, hyperthyroidism patients received methimazole starting at 30 mg daily, and ophthalmopathy patients received high-dose intravenous methylprednisolone. Libraries were constructed in a second round of multiplex PCR, after which size selection and purification were carried out. Paired-end sequencing of the libraries was performed with 100 bp reads on an Illumina HiSeq2000. SOAPnuke was used to process the raw data, throwing out any read that contained adapters or uncalled bases, had a mean Phred below 15, or lacked an exact constant-primer or identifier match. High-quality paired reads were merged using COPE v1.2.5, and each unique nucleotide sequence was defined as a clonotype. MiTCR v1.1 was used to align clonotypes to the IMGT TRBV, TRBD and TRBJ reference segments. Analysis was restricted to V-J combinations with a frequency above 0.0001, which covered 99.2% of repertoires. The TCS score was defined as F50 (clonal expansion) divided by E x V (chaos), with BLOSUM62-based TCRdist calculated between CDR3 peptides within each V-J. Welch's t-statistics and random forest reduced fewer than 550 V-J features to about 12, which were used in a naive Bayes classifier (R e1071). Sample size was not statistically predetermined, and blinding of investigators to group allocation was not performed. The paper describes TCR Vbeta CDR3 sequencing of 135 peripheral blood samples, made up of fewer than 50 ophthalmopathy patients, 70 to 75 hyperthyroidism patients and some 17 progressor patients.

The sample in question was peripheral blood mononuclear cells (PBMCs), obtained at new diagnosis, from a patient treated with antithyroid drugs. The sequence links TRBV29-1 to TRBJ2-5; the D gene is not confidently resolved. The source is a man aged 35 to 55 with Graves disease. Donor details come from another sample of the same person, matched by shared clones. The DNA sequence is given as TGCAGCGTTGAAGATCACCGGACCCAGTACTTC. Protein translation: CSVEDHRTQYF.